This TCR beta chain was identified in a study of blood T cell repertoires in COVID-19. In the study overall: Sites in the United States, Italy and Spain provided acute and convalescent COVID-19 samples. PBMCs, B-cell-depleted T cells, or T cells were the source of the cDNA or gDNA that made up the material.

Per the study methods: Amplification from reference gene primers served as the basis for estimated nucleated cell counts. Clones were sequenced by immunoSEQ multiplex PCR, and TCRdb holds only the in-frame ones, with some missing. The V and J calls and clone size come from that table; D and trimming were worked out from the DNA. The table has 50,000 to 60,000 clones, roughly four fifths seen once; the top ten hold about 9.2%. CDR1 and CDR2 (germline): MGHRA, YSYEKL. The CDR3 sequence is 17 residues long. Trimming took 1 base from V and 13 from J; bases not matched to a gene: 14. Those enrolled in Seattle joined during active infection and were followed longitudinally afterward.

The chain uses TRBV4-1 and TRBJ1-6; 9 nucleotides match TRBD1. Sample: peripheral blood. This clonotype was obtained from a man at least 80 years old with COVID-19, enrolled during active disease. For the CDR3, the DNA is TGCGCCAGCAGCCAAGTGGCCCTTGGGACAGGGAGTCTCCCCCTCCACTTT. It codes for CASSQVALGTGSLPLHF.